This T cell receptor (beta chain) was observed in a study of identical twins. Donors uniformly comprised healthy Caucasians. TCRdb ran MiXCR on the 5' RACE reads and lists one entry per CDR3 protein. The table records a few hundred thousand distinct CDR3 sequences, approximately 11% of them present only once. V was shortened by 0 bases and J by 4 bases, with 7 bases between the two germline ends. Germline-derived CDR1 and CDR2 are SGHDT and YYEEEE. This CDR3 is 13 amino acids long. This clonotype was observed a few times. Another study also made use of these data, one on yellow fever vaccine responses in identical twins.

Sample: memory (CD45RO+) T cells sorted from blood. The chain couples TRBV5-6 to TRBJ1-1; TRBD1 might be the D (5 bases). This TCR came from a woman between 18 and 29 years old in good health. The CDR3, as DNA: TGTGCCAGCAGCTTGGTCAGGGTCACTGAAGCTTTCTTT. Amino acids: CASSLVRVTEAFF.